This T cell receptor beta chain was retrieved from a study of CD8 T cells in ankylosing spondylitis. Turning to this clonotype: Germline is not matched at one junction end, which may reflect a read error.

Using quantitative 5'-RACE with molecular barcodes, the authors made TCR beta libraries. TCRdb reprocessed the 5' RACE reads with MiXCR, giving one entry per CDR3 protein. Of more than 300,000 distinct CDR3 sequences in the sample, roughly 12% are singletons; the top ten hold 9.1%. The CDR3 spans 14 residues. From germline, CDR1 is SGDLS and CDR2 YYNGEE. Sequencing used blood, either unsorted or a sorted T cell fraction (not recorded which). The rearrangement joins TRBV9 to TRBJ2-1; D remains ambiguous. The J call could be wrong; TRBJ2-7 is a better fit for the DNA end. The TCR originated in a female donor with ankylosing spondylitis or in good health (not recorded which). CDR3 loop: CASSAVQASNEQYF. As DNA, the CDR3 is TGCGCCAGCAGCGCGGTCCAGGCAAGCAATGAGCAGTACTTC.